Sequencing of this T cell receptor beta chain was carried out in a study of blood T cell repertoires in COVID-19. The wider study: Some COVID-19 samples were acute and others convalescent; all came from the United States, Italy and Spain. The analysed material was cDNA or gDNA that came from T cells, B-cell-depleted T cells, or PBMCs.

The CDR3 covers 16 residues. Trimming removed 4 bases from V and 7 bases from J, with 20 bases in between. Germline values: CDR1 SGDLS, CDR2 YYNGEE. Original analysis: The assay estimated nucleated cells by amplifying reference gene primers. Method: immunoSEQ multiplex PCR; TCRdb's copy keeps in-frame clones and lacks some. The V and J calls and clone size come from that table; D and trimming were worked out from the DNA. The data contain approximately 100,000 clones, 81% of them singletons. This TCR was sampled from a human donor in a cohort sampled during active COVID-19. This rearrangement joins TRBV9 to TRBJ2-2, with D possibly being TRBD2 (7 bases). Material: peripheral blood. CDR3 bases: TGTGCCAGCAGCCCTCTTGTGGGGGGGCAAAGCGGGGAGCTGTTTTTT. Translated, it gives CASSPLVGGQSGELFF. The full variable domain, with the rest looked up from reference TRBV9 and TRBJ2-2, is DSGVTQTPKHLITATGQRVTLRCSPRSGDLSVYWYQQSLDQGLQFLIQYYNGEERAKGNILERFSAQQFPDLHSELNLSSLELGDSALYFCASSPLVGGQSGELFFGEGSRLTVL.